This paragraph reports one T cell receptor beta chain. Other DNA sequences from this sample encode an identical CDR3 as well. This specimen belongs to a study of control samples from healthy donors and cancer patients. Repertoires were generated with immunoSEQ multiplex PCR, while TCRdb's copy carries only in-frame clones and drops some. In the table there are a few hundred thousand clones, roughly 90% of which are singletons. The sequencing input was PBMCs. This TCR came from a man aged 40-50 years with head and neck cancer.

The CDR3 is CASSSRAGELFF. The CDR3 region has the DNA TGTGCCAGCAGTTCTAGAGCCGGGGAGCTGTTTTTT. The chain employs TRBV12-3 or TRBV12-4 and TRBJ2-2; D gene ambiguous. V lost 4 bases, J lost 6 bases, and 6 bases lay in between. The CDR3 runs to 12 residues.